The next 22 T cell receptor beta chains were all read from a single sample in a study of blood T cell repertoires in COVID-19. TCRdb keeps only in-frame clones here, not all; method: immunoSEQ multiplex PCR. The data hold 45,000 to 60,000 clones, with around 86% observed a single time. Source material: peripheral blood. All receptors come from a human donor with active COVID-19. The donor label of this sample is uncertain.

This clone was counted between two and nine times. The CDR3 here is CASSRRQTPNTGELFF. The CDR3, as DNA: TGTGCCAGCAGCCGCAGACAGACCCCGAACACCGGGGAGCTGTTTTTT. The chain is built from TRBV9 and TRBJ2-2; tentative D call: TRBD1 (5 bases). CDR1 and CDR2 from the germline V gene are SGDLS and YYNGEE. The CDR3 totals 16 residues. V lost 4 bases and J 0 bases, leaving 13 bases between the germline ends.

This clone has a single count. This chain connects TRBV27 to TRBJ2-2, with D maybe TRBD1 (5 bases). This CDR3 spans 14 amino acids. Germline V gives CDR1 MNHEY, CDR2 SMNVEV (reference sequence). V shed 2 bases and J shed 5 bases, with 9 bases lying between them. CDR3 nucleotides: TGTGCCAGCAGTTTAGTAGGGGCTACCGGGGAGCTGTTTTTT. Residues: CASSLVGATGELFF.

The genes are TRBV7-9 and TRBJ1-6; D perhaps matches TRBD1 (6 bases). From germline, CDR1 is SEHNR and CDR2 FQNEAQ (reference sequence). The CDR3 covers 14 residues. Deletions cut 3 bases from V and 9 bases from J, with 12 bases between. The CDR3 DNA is TGTGCCAGCAGCTTGGGGGGCGGGGGTTCACCCCTCCACTTT. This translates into CASSLGGGGSPLHF.

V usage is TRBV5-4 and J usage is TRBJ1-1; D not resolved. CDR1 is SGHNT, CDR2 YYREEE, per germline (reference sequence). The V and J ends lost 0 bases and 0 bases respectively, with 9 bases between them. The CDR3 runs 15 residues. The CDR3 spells CASSLDPKVNTEAFF. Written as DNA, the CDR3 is TGTGCCAGCAGCTTGGATCCTAAAGTGAACACTGAAGCTTTCTTT.

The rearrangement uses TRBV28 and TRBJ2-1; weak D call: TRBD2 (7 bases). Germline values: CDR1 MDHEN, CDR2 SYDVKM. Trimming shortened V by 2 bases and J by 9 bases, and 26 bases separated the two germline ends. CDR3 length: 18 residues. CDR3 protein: CASSLPRLRGGIHGEQFF. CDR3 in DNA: TGTGCCAGCAGTTTACCGAGACTCAGGGGAGGGATCCATGGTGAGCAGTTCTTC.

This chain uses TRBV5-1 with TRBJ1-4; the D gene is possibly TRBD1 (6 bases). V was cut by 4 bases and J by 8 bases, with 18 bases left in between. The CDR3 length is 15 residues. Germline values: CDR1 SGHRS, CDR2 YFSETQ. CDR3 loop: CASSRTYRVGEKLFF. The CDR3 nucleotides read TGCGCCAGCAGCAGAACTTACAGGGTTGGCGAAAAACTGTTTTTT.

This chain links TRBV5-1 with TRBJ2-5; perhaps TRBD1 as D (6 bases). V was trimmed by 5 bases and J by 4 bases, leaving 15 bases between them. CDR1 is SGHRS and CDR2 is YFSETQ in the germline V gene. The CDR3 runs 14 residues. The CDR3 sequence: CASSQTTGPETQYF. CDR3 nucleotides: TGCGCCAGCAGTCAGACAACAGGGCCAGAGACCCAGTACTTC.

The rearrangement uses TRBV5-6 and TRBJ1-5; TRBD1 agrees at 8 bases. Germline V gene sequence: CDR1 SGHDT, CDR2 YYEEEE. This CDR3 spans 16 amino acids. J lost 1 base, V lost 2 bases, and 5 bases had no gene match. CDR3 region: CASSFRQGRSNQPQHF. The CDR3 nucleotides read TGTGCCAGCAGCTTCAGACAGGGGCGAAGCAATCAGCCCCAGCATTTT.

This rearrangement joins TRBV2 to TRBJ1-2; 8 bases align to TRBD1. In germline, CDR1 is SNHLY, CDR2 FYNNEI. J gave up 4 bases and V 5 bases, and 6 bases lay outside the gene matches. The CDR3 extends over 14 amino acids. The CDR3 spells CASSYGTGFYGYTF. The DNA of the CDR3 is TGTGCCAGCAGTTACGGGACAGGTTTCTATGGCTACACCTTC. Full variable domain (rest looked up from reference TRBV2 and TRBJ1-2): EPEVTQTPSHQVTQMGQEVILRCVPISNHLYFYWYRQILGQKVEFLVSFYNNEISEKSEIFDDQFSVERPDGSNFTLKIRSTKLEDSAMYFCASSYGTGFYGYTFGSGTRLTVV.

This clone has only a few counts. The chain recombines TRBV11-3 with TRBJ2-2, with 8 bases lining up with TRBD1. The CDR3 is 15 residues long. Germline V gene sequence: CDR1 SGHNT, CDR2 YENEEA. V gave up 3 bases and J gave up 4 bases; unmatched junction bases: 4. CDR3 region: CASSLGTGGTGELFF. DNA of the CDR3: TGTGCCAGCAGCTTGGGAACAGGGGGCACCGGGGAGCTGTTTTTT.

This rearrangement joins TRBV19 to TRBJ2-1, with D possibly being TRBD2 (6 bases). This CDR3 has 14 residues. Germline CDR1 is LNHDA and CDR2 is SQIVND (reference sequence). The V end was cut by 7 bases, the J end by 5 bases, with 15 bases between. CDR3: CASTPPGRDNEQFF. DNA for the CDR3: TGTGCCAGTACCCCCCCCGGGAGAGACAATGAGCAGTTCTTC.

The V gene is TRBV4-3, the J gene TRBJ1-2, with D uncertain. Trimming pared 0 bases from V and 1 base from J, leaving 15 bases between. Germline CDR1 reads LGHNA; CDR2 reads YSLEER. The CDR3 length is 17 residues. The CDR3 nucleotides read TGCGCCAGCAGCCAAGATCTGGAGGAGTACTTTAACTATGGCTACACCTTC. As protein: CASSQDLEEYFNYGYTF.

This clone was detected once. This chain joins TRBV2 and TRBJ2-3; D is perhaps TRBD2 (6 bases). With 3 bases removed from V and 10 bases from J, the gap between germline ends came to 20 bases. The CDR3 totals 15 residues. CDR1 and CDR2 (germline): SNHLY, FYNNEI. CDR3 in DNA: TGTGCCAGCAGTGATGCGGCCCCCGGGGGAGTTGCGCAGTATTTT. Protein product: CASSDAAPGGVAQYF.

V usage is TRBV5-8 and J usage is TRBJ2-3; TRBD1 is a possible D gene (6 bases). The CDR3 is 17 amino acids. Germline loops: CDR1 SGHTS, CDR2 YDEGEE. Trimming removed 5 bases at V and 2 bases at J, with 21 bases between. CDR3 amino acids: CASREFGQTTFTDTQYF. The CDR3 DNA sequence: TGTGCCAGCAGGGAATTCGGACAGACAACTTTCACAGATACGCAGTATTTT.

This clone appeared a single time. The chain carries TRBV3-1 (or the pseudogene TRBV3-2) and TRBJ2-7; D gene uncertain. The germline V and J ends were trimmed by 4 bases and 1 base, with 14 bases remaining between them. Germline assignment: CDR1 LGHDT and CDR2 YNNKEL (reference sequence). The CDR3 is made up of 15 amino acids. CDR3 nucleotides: TGTGCCAGCAGCCTTCGGGTGGATACTTCCTACGAGCAGTACTTC. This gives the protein CASSLRVDTSYEQYF.

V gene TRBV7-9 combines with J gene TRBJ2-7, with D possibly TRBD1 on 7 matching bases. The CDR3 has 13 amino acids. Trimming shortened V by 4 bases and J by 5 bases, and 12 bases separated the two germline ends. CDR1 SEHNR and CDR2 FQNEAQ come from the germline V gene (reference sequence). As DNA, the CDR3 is TGTGCCAGCAGCTCTGGCAGGGGGGACGAGCAGTACTTC. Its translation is CASSSGRGDEQYF.

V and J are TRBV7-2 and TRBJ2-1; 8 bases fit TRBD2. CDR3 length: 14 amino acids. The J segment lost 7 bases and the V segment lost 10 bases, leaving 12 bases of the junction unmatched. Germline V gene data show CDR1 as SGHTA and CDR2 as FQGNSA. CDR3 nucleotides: TGTGCCACAGGCCTCGCGGGAGGAGGAAATGAGCAGTTCTTC. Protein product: CATGLAGGGNEQFF.

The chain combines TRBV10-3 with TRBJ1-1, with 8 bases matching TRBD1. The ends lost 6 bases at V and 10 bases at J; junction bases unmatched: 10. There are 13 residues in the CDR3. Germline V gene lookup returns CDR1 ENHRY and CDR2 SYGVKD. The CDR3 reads CAISDSQGTGAFF. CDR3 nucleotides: TGTGCCATCAGCGACTCACAGGGGACAGGAGCTTTCTTT.

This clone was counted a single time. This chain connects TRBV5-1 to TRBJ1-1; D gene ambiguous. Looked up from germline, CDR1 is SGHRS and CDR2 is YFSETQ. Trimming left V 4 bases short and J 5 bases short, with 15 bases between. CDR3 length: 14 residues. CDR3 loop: CASSPEAIRTEAFF. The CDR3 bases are TGCGCCAGCAGCCCCGAGGCTATTAGGACTGAAGCTTTCTTT.

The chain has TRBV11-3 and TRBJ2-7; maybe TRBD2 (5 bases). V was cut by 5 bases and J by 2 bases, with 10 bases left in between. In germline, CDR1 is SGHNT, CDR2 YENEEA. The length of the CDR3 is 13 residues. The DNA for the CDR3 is TGTGCCAGCAGCCGGCGGGTAACCTACGAGCAGTACTTC. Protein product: CASSRRVTYEQYF.

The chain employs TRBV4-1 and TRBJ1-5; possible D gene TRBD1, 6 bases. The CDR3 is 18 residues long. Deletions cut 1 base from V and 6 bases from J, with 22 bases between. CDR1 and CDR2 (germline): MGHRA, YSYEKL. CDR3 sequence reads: CASSQAQGKGRPGQPQHF. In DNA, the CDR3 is TGCGCCAGCAGCCAAGCTCAGGGGAAAGGACGGCCCGGTCAGCCCCAGCATTTT.

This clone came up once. CDR3 in DNA: TGCGCCAGCAGCTCGGGACTAGCGGGAGCAGCCTACGAGCAGTACTTC. It encodes CASSSGLAGAAYEQYF. J is TRBJ2-7 and V is TRBV5-1; 14 positions agree with TRBD2. The trim removed 3 bases at V and 2 bases at J, leaving 4 bases unmatched. CDR1 and CDR2 from the germline V gene are SGHRS and YFSETQ. The CDR3 is made up of 16 amino acids.